The 21 T cell receptor beta chains reported below all come from one sample, sequenced in a study of T cells in Graves' hyperthyroidism and ophthalmopathy. RNA transcripts were the template for amplifying TCR beta CDR3 regions. During a first-round RT-PCR of the TCR CDR3, the HTBI primer set was used. TCRdb fed the multiplex PCR reads into MiXCR, producing one record per CDR3 protein. The table lists approximately 870,000 distinct CDR3 sequences, approximately 40% of them singletons, with roughly 8.3% in the top ten. Sequencing used blood. The receptors were gathered from a man aged 18-30 years with Graves' hyperthyroidism.

V gene TRBV2 combines with J gene TRBJ2-2; no firm D call. Per the germline V gene, CDR1 is SNHLY and CDR2 is FYNNEI. Between the trimmed V and J ends, which lost 5 bases and 7 bases, there was a span of 14 bases. CDR3 length: 14 amino acids. The CDR3 sequence is CASSFQPTGGELFF. CDR3 DNA sequence: TGTGCCAGCAGTTTTCAGCCCACTGGCGGGGAGCTGTTTTTT. Complete variable domain (other parts from reference TRBV2 and TRBJ2-2): EPEVTQTPSHQVTQMGQEVILRCVPISNHLYFYWYRQILGQKVEFLVSFYNNEISEKSEIFDDQFSVERPDGSNFTLKIRSTKLEDSAMYFCASSFQPTGGELFFGEGSRLTVL.

To note about this clonotype: Just one base apart from a much larger clone, this may be a read error. The CDR3 ends on some other residue instead of the conserved phenylalanine or tryptophan, so this is likely a read error. This rearrangement joins TRBV29-1 to TRBJ1-5, with D possibly being TRBD1 (5 bases). There are 13 residues in the CDR3. V was cut by 5 bases and J by 6 bases, with 14 bases left in between. Germline V gene lookup returns CDR1 SQVTM and CDR2 ANQGSEA. CDR3: CSVLIGGGQPQHL. CDR3 DNA: TGCAGCGTTCTAATTGGGGGGGGTCAGCCCCAGCATCTT.

This clonotype was observed a handful of times. The CDR3 DNA follows: TGCAGCGCCCACGGGGGTAAGGAGGGCTACACCTTC. Translation: CSAHGGKEGYTF. J is TRBJ1-2 and V is TRBV29-1; possible D gene TRBD1, 5 bases. V lost 7 bases, J lost 8 bases, and 17 bases lay in between. Germline CDR1 SQVTM, CDR2 ANQGSEA. The CDR3 covers 12 residues.

The V call is TRBV6-5, the J call TRBJ1-1; D is ambiguous. CDR3 length: 13 residues. Germline loops: CDR1 MNHEY, CDR2 SVGAGI. V was pared by 10 bases and J by 2 bases, with 14 bases between. CDR3 DNA sequence: TGTGCCACAAGGACTTGGCGCAACACTGAAGCTTTCTTT. It codes for CATRTWRNTEAFF.

To note about this clonotype: The CDR3 carries no conserved terminal phenylalanine or tryptophan, so it likely arises from a read error. The DNA is omitted, as the CDR3 cannot be located on it reliably, and the CDR3 follows TCRdb's listing. The rearrangement uses TRBV2 and TRBJ1-6; TRBD1 was called by the table and not checked on the DNA. The germline V gene encodes CDR1 SNHLY and CDR2 FYNNEI. Counting both end residues, the CDR3 totals 8 amino acids. This chain's CDR3 is CASSAQGG.

This rearrangement joins TRBV12-3 or TRBV12-4 to TRBJ1-2; 8 bases agree with TRBD1. This CDR3 spans 15 amino acids. Trimming cost V 5 bases and J 4 bases; bases outside gene matches: 9. CDR3 coding DNA: TGTGCCAGCAGTCGTAACAGGGGGAATGTCTATGGCTACACCTTC. Protein: CASSRNRGNVYGYTF.

This chain uses TRBV11-2 with TRBJ1-5; 8 bases are a match to TRBD1. CDR1 is SGHAT, CDR2 FQNNGV, per germline. V lost 3 bases and J lost 14; bases outside the gene matches: 6. This CDR3 contains 12 residues. The CDR3 reads CASSLGQDYEHF. CDR3 in DNA: TGTGCCAGCAGCTTGGGACAGGACTACGAGCATTTT.

This clonotype has ten or more counts. The chain couples TRBV5-1 to TRBJ1-4; 7 positions match TRBD1. V lost 4 bases to trimming and J lost 3 bases; unmatched junction nucleotides: 6. CDR3 length: 15 amino acids. Germline values: CDR1 SGHRS, CDR2 YFSETQ. The CDR3 nucleotides are TGCGCCAGCAGCCTGGCCGGGACAGCTAATGAAAAACTGTTTTTT. Protein: CASSLAGTANEKLFF.

A few counts support this clonotype. This sequence joins TRBV29-1 and TRBJ1-5, with 7 bases lining up with TRBD1. CDR1 and CDR2 from the germline V gene are SQVTM and ANQGSEA. This CDR3 has 9 residues. J was trimmed by 14 bases and V by 4 bases; bases with no gene match: 2. CDR3 nucleotides: TGCAGCGTTGGACAGGGCGAGCATTTT. This gives the protein CSVGQGEHF.

This clonotype was recorded many times. The genes are TRBV7-8 and TRBJ2-2; possibly TRBD1 or TRBD2 for D (5 bases each). Germline V gives CDR1 SGHVS, CDR2 FQNEAQ. This CDR3 has 16 amino acids. V dropped 2 bases and J dropped 3 bases, with 13 bases sitting between them. CDR3 residues: CASSLYSRGDTGELFF. CDR3 sequence (DNA): TGTGCCAGCAGCTTATACTCTCGAGGGGACACCGGGGAGCTGTTTTTT.

On this clonotype itself: A junction boundary mismatches the germline segment, possibly from a read error. The chain has TRBV20-1 and TRBJ2-5; D might be TRBD2 (6 bases). Germline CDR1 DFQATT, CDR2 SNEGSKA (reference sequence). The CDR3 contains 11 residues. CDR3 coding DNA: TGCAGTGCTAGAGATACGGACTACCCCCACTTC. It codes for CSARDTDYPHF.

The genes are TRBV29-1 and TRBJ1-1, with a possible D match to TRBD1 (5 bases). Germline V gene sequence: CDR1 SQVTM, CDR2 ANQGSEA. The V end lost 3 bases, the J end lost 8 bases, and 10 bases lay between the germline ends. The CDR3 is made up of 11 amino acids. CDR3 protein: CSVEGVAEAFF. The CDR3 DNA is TGCAGCGTTGAGGGGGTAGCGGAAGCTTTCTTT.

The V gene is TRBV7-8, the J gene TRBJ2-7, with D tentatively TRBD1 (6 bases). Germline V gene lookup returns CDR1 SGHVS and CDR2 FQNEAQ. The V gene lost 2 bases and the J gene lost 2 bases, with 13 bases spanning the gap. The CDR3 loop spans 15 amino acids. The CDR3 DNA reads as TGTGCCAGCAGCTTATTCCGACAGGCGACCTACGAGCAGTACTTC. Amino acids: CASSLFRQATYEQYF.

This clonotype was recorded at least ten times. The chain links TRBV10-2 to TRBJ1-5, with 10 nucleotides matching TRBD1. The junction had 12 bases not matched to a gene; V was cut back by 10 bases and J by 6 bases. The CDR3 spans 15 residues. Germline lookup yields CDR1 WSHSY and CDR2 SAAADI. CDR3 protein: CATSDRGWVGQPQHF. For the CDR3, the DNA is TGCGCCACCTCGGACAGGGGGTGGGTCGGTCAGCCCCAGCATTTT.

The chain has TRBV5-1 and TRBJ1-2, with D uncertain. Trimming removed 1 base from V and 6 bases from J, with 10 bases in between. Germline CDR1 SGHRS, CDR2 YFSETQ. The CDR3 has 13 residues. CDR3 residues: CASSLSTVNGYTF. DNA of the CDR3: TGCGCCAGCAGCTTGTCAACAGTAAATGGCTACACCTTC. Based on the CDR3 plus reference TRBV5-1 and TRBJ1-2, the full variable domain is KAGVTQTPRYLIKTRGQQVTLSCSPISGHRSVSWYQQTPGQGLQFLFEYFSETQRNKGNFPGRFSGRQFSNSRSEMNVSTLELGDSALYLCASSLSTVNGYTFGSGTRLTVV.

The V gene is TRBV25-1, the J gene TRBJ1-2; 7 bases map to TRBD1. The CDR3 consists of 13 residues. The germline V gene encodes CDR1 MGHDK and CDR2 SYGVNS. CDR3 residues: CARGPQGGYGYTF. CDR3 coding DNA: TGTGCTAGAGGGCCTCAGGGGGGGTATGGCTACACCTTC.

This chain connects TRBV29-1 to TRBJ2-7, with a weak D call TRBD2 (6 bases). CDR3 size: 13 residues. V was pared by 3 bases and J by 2 bases, with 11 bases between. Germline V lookup: CDR1 SQVTM, CDR2 ANQGSEA. The CDR3 loop reads CSVDPPGAYEQYF. The CDR3, as DNA: TGCAGCGTTGATCCCCCGGGGGCCTACGAGCAGTACTTC.

This clonotype was detected many times. The rearrangement joins TRBV9 to TRBJ1-3; D gene ambiguous. Trimming took off 5 bases at V and 0 bases at J, with 6 bases between the two ends. The CDR3 is 13 amino acids. Germline CDR1 is SGDLS and CDR2 is YYNGEE. The CDR3 DNA sequence: TGTGCCAGCAGGGGCAACTCTGGAAACACCATATATTTT. It specifies CASRGNSGNTIYF.

The rearrangement joins TRBV4-1 to TRBJ1-5, with a weak D call TRBD1 (5 bases). Germline-derived CDR1 and CDR2 are MGHRA and YSYEKL. Trimming shortened V by 4 bases and J by 6 bases, and 19 bases separated the two germline ends. CDR3 length equals 16 residues. The DNA of the CDR3 is TGCGCCAGCAGCCGGATCCGGGGCCCCGGCGGTCAGCCCCAGCATTTT. This codes for CASSRIRGPGGQPQHF.

The J gene is TRBJ1-6, the V gene TRBV9; 10 bases agree with TRBD1. Germline CDR1 is SGDLS and CDR2 is YYNGEE. After removal of 4 bases from V and 9 bases from J, the junction contained 13 bases not matched to a gene. The CDR3 contains 17 residues. This chain's CDR3 is CASSLAWDRGSSSPLHF. In DNA form, the CDR3 reads TGTGCCAGCAGCTTGGCCTGGGACAGGGGATCGTCTTCACCCCTCCACTTT.

V is TRBV7-6 and J is TRBJ1-6, with D possibly matching TRBD1 (5 bases). The CDR3 totals 17 residues. Per the germline V gene, CDR1 is SGHVS and CDR2 is FNYEAQ. With 5 bases removed from V and 7 bases from J, the gap between germline ends came to 21 bases. CDR3 in amino acids: CASSPSGPGTQNSPLHF. The CDR3 DNA sequence: TGTGCCAGCAGCCCCAGCGGGCCCGGGACTCAGAATTCACCCCTCCACTTT.